What follows is one TCR beta chain and its context. Germline V gives CDR1 SGHRS, CDR2 YFSETQ. The CDR3 has 17 residues. The V gene lost 0 bases and the J gene lost 4 bases, with 20 bases spanning the gap. This sample was taken from a study of shared T cell receptors in the human thymus. This table comes from immunoSEQ multiplex PCR, and its TCRdb copy is limited to in-frame clones, with some not included. Of approximately 660,000 clones in the sample, roughly 90% are singletons; the top ten hold 0.0095% to 0.011%. These data were also filed under a second study, of human thymus T cells. That study reports: Surgeons resected thymus tissue during corrective heart surgery.

The chain uses TRBV5-1 and TRBJ2-7; no clear D. The sample taken for sequencing was thymocytes. This clonotype was obtained from a boy under three years old with a congenital heart defect. The CDR3 loop reads CASSLVEPRGFGYEQYF. CDR3 nucleotide sequence: TGCGCCAGCAGCTTGGTCGAGCCCCGCGGCTTTGGGTACGAGCAGTACTTC.